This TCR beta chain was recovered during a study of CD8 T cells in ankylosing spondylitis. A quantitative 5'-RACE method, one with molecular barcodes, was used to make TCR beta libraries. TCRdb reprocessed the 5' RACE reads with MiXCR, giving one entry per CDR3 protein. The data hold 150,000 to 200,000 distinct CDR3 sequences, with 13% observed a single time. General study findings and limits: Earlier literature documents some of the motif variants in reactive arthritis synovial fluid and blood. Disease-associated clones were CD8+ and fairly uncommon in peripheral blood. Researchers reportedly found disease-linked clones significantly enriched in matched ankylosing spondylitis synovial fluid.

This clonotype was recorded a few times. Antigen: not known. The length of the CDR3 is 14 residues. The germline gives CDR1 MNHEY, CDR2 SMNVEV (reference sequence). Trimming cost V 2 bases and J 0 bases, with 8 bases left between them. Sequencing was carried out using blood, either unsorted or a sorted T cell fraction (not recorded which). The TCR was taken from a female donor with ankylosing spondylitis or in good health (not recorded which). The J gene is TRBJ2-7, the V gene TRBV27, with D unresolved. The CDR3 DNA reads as TGTGCCAGCAGTTTAAGTCAGGTCTCCTACGAGCAGTACTTC. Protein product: CASSLSQVSYEQYF.